The clone carrying this T cell receptor (beta chain) was picked up a small number of times. This entry is derived from a study of cytomegalovirus exposure and HLA in healthy donors. The PCR ran on 60 Vbeta and 13 Jbeta primers. Some clones are missing from TCRdb's copy, which holds only in-frame ones; the method was immunoSEQ multiplex PCR. The repertoire consists of 99,000 or so clones, with 75% to 80% occurring once and the leading ten covering 5.8%. V gave up 4 bases and J gave up 0 bases, with 12 bases separating them. The CDR3 is 16 amino acids. The germline V gene has CDR1 SGHTA and CDR2 FQGNSA.

Source material: PBMCs. The chain joins TRBV7-2 to TRBJ1-4; D is possibly TRBD1 (5 bases). The origin of this receptor is a man aged 60 to 69 in good health and CMV-seropositive. The CDR3 protein is CASSYFPGATNEKLFF. For the CDR3, the DNA is TGTGCCAGCAGCTACTTCCCGGGGGCAACTAATGAAAAACTGTTTTTT.